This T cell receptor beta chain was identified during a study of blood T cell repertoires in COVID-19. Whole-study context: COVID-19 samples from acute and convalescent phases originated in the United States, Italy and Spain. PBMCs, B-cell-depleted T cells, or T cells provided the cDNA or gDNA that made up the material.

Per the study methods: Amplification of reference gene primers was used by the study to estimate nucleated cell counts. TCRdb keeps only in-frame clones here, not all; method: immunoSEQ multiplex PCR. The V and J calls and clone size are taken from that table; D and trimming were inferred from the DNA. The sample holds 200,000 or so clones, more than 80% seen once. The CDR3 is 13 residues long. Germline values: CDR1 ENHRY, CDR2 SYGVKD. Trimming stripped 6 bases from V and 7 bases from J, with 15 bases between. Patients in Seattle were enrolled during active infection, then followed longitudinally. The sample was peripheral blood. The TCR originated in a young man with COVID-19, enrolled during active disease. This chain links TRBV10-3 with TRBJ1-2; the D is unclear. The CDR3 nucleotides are TGTGCCATCAGCTCCACCGCCGAGAGTGGCTACACCTTC. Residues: CAISSTAESGYTF.